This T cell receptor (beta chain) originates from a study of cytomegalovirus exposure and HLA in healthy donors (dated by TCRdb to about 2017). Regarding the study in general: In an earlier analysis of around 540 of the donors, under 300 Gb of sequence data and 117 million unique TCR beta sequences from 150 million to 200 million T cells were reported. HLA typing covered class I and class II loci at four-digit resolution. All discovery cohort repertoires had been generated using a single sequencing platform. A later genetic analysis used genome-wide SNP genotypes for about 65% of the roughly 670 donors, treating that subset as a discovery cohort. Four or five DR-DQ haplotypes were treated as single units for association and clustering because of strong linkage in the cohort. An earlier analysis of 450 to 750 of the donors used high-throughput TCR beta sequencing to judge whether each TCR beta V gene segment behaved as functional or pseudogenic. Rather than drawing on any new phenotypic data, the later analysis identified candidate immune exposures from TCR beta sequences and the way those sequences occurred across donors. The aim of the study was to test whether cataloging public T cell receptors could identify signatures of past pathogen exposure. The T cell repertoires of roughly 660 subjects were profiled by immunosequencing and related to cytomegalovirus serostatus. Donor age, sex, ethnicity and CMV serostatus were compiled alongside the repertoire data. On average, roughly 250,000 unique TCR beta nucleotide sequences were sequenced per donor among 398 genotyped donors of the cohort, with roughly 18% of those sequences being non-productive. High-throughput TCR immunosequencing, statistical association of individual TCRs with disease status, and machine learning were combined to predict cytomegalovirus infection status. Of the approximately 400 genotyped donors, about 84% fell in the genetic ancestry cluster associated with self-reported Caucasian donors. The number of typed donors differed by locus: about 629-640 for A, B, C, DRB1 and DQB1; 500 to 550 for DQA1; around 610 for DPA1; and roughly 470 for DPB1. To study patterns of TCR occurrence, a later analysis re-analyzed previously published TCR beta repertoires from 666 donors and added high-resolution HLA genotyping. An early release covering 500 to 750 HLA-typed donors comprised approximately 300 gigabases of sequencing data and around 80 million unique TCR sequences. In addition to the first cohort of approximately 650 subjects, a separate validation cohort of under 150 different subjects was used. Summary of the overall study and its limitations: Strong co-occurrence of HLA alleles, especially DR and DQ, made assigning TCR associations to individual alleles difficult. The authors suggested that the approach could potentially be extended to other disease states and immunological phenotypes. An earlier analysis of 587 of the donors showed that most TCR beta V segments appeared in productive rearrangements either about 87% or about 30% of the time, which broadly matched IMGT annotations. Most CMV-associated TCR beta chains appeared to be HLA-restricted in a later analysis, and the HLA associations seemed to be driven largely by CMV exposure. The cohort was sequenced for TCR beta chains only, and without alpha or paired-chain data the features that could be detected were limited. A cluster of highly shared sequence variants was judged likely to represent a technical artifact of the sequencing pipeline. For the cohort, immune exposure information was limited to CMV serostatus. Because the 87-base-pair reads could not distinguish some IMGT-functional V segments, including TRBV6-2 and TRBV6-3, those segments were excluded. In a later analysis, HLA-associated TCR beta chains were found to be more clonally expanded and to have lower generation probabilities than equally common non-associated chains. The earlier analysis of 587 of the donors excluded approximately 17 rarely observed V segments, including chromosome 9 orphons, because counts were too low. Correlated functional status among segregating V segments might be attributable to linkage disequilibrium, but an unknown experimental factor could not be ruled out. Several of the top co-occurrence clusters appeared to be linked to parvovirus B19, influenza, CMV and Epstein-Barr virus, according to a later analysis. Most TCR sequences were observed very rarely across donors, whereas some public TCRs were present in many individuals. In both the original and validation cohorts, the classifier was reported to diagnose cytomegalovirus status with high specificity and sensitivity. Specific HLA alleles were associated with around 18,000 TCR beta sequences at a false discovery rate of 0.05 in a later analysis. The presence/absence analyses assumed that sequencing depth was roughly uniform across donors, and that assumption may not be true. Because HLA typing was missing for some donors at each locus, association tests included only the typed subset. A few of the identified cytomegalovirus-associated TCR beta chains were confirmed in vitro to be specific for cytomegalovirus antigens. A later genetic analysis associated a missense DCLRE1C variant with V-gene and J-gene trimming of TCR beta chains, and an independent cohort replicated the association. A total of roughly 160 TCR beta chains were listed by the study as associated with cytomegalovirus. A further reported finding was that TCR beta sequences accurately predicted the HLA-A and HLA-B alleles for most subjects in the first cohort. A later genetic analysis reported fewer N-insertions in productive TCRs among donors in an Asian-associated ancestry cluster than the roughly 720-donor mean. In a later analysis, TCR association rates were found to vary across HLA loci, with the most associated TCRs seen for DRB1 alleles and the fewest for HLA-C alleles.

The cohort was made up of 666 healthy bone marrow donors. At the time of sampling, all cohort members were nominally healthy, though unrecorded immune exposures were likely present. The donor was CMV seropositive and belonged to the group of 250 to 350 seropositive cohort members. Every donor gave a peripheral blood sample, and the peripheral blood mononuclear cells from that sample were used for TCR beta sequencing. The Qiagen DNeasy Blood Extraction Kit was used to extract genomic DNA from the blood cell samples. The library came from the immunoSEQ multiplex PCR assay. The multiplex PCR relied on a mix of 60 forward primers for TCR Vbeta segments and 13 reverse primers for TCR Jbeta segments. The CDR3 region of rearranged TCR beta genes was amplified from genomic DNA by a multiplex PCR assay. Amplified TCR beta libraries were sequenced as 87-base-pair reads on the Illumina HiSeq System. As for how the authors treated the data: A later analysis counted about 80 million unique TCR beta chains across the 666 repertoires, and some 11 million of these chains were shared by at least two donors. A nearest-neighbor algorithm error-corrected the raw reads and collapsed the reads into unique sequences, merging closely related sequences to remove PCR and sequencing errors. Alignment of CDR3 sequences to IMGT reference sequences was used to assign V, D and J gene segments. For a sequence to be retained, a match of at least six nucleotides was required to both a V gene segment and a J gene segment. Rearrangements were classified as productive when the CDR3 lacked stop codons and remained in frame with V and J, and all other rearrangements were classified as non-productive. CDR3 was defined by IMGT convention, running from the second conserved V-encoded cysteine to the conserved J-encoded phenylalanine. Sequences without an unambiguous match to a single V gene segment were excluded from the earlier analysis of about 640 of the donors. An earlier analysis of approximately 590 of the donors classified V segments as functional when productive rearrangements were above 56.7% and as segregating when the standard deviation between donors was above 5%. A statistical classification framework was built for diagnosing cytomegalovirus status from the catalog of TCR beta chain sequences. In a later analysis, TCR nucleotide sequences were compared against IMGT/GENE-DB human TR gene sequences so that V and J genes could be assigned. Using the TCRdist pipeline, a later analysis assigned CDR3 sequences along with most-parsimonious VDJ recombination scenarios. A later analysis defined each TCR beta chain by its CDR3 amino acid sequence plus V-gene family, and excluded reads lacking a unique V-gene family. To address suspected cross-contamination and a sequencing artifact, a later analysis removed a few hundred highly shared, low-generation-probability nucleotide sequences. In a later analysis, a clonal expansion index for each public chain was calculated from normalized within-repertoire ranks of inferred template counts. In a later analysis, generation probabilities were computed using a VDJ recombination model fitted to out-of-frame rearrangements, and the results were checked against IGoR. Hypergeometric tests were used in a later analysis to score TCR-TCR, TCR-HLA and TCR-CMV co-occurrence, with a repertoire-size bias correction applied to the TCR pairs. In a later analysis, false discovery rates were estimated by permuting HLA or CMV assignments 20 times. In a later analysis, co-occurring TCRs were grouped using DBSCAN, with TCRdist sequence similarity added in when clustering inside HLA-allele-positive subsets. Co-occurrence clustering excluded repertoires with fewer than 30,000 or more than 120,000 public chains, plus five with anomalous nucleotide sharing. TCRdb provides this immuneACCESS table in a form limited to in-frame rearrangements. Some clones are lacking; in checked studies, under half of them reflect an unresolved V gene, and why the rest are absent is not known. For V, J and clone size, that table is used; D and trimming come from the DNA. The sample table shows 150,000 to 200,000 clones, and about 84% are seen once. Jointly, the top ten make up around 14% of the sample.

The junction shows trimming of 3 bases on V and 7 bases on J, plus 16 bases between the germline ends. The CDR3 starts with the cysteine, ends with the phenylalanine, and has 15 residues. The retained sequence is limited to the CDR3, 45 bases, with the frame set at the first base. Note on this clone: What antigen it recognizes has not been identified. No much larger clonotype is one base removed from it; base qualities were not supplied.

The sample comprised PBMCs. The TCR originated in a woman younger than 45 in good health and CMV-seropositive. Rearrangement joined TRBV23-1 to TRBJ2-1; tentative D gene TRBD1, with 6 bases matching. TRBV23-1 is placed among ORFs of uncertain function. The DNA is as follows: TGCGCCAGCAGTCATGGCAGGGGATTCTGGAATGAGCAGTTCTTC. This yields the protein CASSHGRGFWNEQFF.